One and the same sample provided the 29 T cell receptor beta chains below, sequenced in a study of T-cell reconstitution after alpha-beta-depleted transplantation in children. Unique molecular identifiers were used in preparing the TCRbeta library. TCRdb used MiXCR to reprocess the PCR reads, holding one entry per CDR3 protein. The table lists about half a million distinct CDR3 sequences, approximately 12% of them singletons. The specimen comprised PBMCs from the stem cell graft donor, sampled from the stem cell graft. The receptors were gathered from a human donor who donated a stem cell graft to a child with combined immunodeficiency.

This chain joins TRBV20-1 and TRBJ2-7; D call uncertain. This CDR3 has 13 amino acids. V was pared by 0 bases and J by 0 bases, with 6 bases between. Germline V gene sequence: CDR1 DFQATT, CDR2 SNEGSKA (reference sequence). The CDR3 loop is CSARDVSSYEQYF. The CDR3 DNA is TGCAGTGCTAGAGACGTCAGCTCCTACGAGCAGTACTTC.

This clonotype was seen a few times. V and J are TRBV12-3 or TRBV12-4 and TRBJ1-2; no clear D. This CDR3 is 13 amino acids long. Trimming shortened V by 3 bases and J by 6 bases, and 11 bases separated the two germline ends. CDR3 sequence: CASSFSTADGYTF. The CDR3 bases are TGTGCCAGCAGTTTCTCAACAGCTGATGGCTACACCTTC.

There are many counts of this clonotype. V is TRBV5-1 and J is TRBJ2-2, with a tentative D call TRBD1 (8 bases). The CDR3 is 17 residues long. Deletions cut 9 bases from V and 3 bases from J, with 24 bases between. Germline V gene sequence: CDR1 SGHRS, CDR2 YFSETQ. In DNA form, the CDR3 reads TGCGCCACCACGGACAGGGCAGTGAGCGGGGACACCGGGGAGCTGTTTTTT. Its translation: CATTDRAVSGDTGELFF.

The chain employs TRBV30 and TRBJ2-7; TRBD1 agrees at 11 bases. V lost 4 bases and J lost 6; bases outside the gene matches: 8. Germline CDR1 and CDR2: GTSNPN and SVGIG (reference sequence). This CDR3 comprises 14 residues. In DNA, the CDR3 is TGTGCCTGGACACCGGGACAGGGGGTCTCCGAGCAGTACTTC. It translates to CAWTPGQGVSEQYF.

Worth noting for this clonotype: Compared with germline, one end of the junction differs, possibly owing to a read error. The chain links TRBV4-3 to TRBJ2-1, with TRBD2 matching 11 bases. CDR3 length equals 18 residues. Germline V gene data show CDR1 as LGHNA and CDR2 as YSLEER. This CDR3 is CASSQGPGLAETSPSLVF. The DNA of the CDR3 is TGCGCCAGCAGCCAAGGACCGGGACTAGCGGAAACCTCTCCCTCATTAGTCTTC.

This clonotype was found a few times. The chain combines TRBV4-3 with TRBJ2-5, with D perhaps TRBD1 or TRBD2 (5 bases each). There are 15 residues in the CDR3. Trimming shortened V by 3 bases and J by 5 bases, and 16 bases separated the two germline ends. Per the germline V gene, CDR1 is LGHNA and CDR2 is YSLEER. CDR3 sequence reads: CASSQSGTPGETQYF. CDR3 nucleotide sequence: TGCGCCAGCAGCCAGTCCGGGACCCCAGGGGAGACCCAGTACTTC.

This clonotype was detected a few times. The chain links TRBV24-1 to TRBJ2-5; unclear D gene. Germline CDR1 reads KGHDR; CDR2 reads SFDVKD. The CDR3 consists of 13 residues. Trimming stripped 6 bases from V and 3 bases from J, with 10 bases between. This CDR3 reads CATSSTMEETQYF. CDR3 sequence (DNA): TGTGCCACCAGTTCGACAATGGAAGAGACCCAGTACTTC.

This clonotype was detected ten times or more. The chain employs TRBV12-3 or TRBV12-4 and TRBJ2-5; 7 bases are a match to TRBD1. Germline trimming cut 2 bases from V and 5 bases from J; bases unmatched to any gene: 2. The CDR3 spans 13 residues. CDR3 bases: TGTGCCAGCAGTTTAAACAGGGGTGAGACCCAGTACTTC. Its translation is CASSLNRGETQYF.

This clonotype was observed at least ten times. The V gene is TRBV5-1, the J gene TRBJ2-1, with D unresolved. Trimming took off 0 bases at V and 6 bases at J, with 7 bases between the two ends. This CDR3 spans 13 amino acids. The V gene's germline CDR1 is SGHRS and CDR2 YFSETQ. The CDR3 here is CASSLDTGNEQFF. CDR3 DNA: TGCGCCAGCAGCTTGGATACTGGCAATGAGCAGTTCTTC.

At least ten counts were recorded for this clonotype. The chain is built from TRBV5-6 and TRBJ1-2; possible D gene TRBD1, 5 bases. There are 13 residues in the CDR3. V shed 2 bases and J shed 3 bases, with 8 bases lying between them. Germline V gene data show CDR1 as SGHDT and CDR2 as YYEEEE. The CDR3 here is CASSLIRDYGYTF. CDR3 DNA: TGTGCCAGCAGCTTAATCAGGGACTATGGCTACACCTTC.

This clonotype was picked up a small number of times. V usage is TRBV4-2 and J usage is TRBJ2-3; 8 nucleotides line up with TRBD2. Unmatched junction bases numbered 10, after V lost 1 base and J lost 4 bases. Per germline, CDR1 LGHNA and CDR2 YNFKEQ. The CDR3 extends over 17 amino acids. The CDR3 DNA follows: TGTGCCAGCAGCCAAGGGCAAGCGGGGGTTTGGTCAGATACGCAGTATTTT. Its protein product is CASSQGQAGVWSDTQYF.

This clonotype has a count of ten or more. The rearrangement joins TRBV7-2 to TRBJ1-1, with 9 positions matching TRBD1. V lost 3 bases, J lost 7 bases, and 6 bases stayed unmatched. Germline loops: CDR1 SGHTA, CDR2 FQGNSA. The CDR3 has 14 residues. CDR3 coding DNA: TGTGCCAGCAGCTTCGGGGCGACAGGGGGTGAAGCTTTCTTT. Protein: CASSFGATGGEAFF.

This clonotype has more than one count but fewer than ten. The gene calls are TRBV27 and TRBJ2-7, with 15 bases identical to TRBD2. Trimming removed 5 bases from V and 4 bases from J; junction bases left unmatched: 12. The CDR3 spans 18 residues. Per germline, CDR1 MNHEY and CDR2 SMNVEV (reference sequence). CDR3 residues: CASSPPGLAGGSRYEQYF. In nucleotides, the CDR3 is TGTGCCAGCAGTCCCCCGGGACTAGCGGGAGGTAGCAGATACGAGCAGTACTTC.

The V gene is TRBV20-1, the J gene TRBJ1-2; 7 bases fit TRBD1. This CDR3 has 12 amino acids. Unmatched junction bases numbered 3, after V lost 6 bases and J lost 2 bases. Germline CDR1 and CDR2: DFQATT and SNEGSKA (reference sequence). The CDR3, as DNA: TGCAGTGCCATACAGGGGAACTATGGCTACACCTTC. Translating gives CSAIQGNYGYTF.

This clonotype was observed a few times. The J gene is TRBJ2-3, the V gene TRBV7-2, with D perhaps matching TRBD2 (7 bases). This CDR3 is built from 16 residues. Germline V gives CDR1 SGHTA, CDR2 FQGNSA. The V end was cut by 5 bases, the J end by 1 base, with 16 bases between. In DNA form, the CDR3 reads TGTGCCAGCAGCCCCCGGGGGGCCAGCGGCACAGATACGCAGTATTTT. It translates to CASSPRGASGTDTQYF.

This clonotype was picked up many times. V and J are TRBV11-2 and TRBJ2-3, with 13 bases identical to TRBD2. The CDR3 is 16 residues long. The V and J ends lost 3 bases and 5 bases, in that order; junction bases with no gene match: 5. CDR1 is SGHAT and CDR2 is FQNNGV in the germline V gene. CDR3: CASSFTSGGAKDTQYF. The CDR3 DNA sequence: TGTGCCAGCAGCTTCACTAGCGGGGGGGCTAAAGATACGCAGTATTTT.

Here the CDR3 reads CASSFGLGISYEQYF. In DNA, the CDR3 is TGTGCCAGCAGCTTCGGCCTTGGCATCTCCTACGAGCAGTACTTC. The J gene is TRBJ2-7, the V gene TRBV7-2; unclear D gene. CDR1 and CDR2 from the germline V gene are SGHTA and FQGNSA. The CDR3 consists of 15 residues. V was clipped by 3 bases and J by 0 bases, with 12 bases between them.

The table lists this clonotype with a few counts. This chain connects TRBV12-3 or TRBV12-4 to TRBJ2-1; D unclear. The CDR3 extends over 12 amino acids. V shed 3 bases and J shed 7 bases, with 7 bases lying between them. The CDR3 nucleotides read TGTGCCAGCAGTTTTACTGGGAATGAGCAGTTCTTC. It encodes CASSFTGNEQFF.

The chain is built from TRBV15 and TRBJ2-7; D uncertain. CDR3 length: 13 residues. In germline, CDR1 is LNHNV, CDR2 YYDKDF (reference sequence). Trimming cost V 1 base and J 4 bases, with 8 bases left between them. CDR3 residues: CATSRGKKYEQYF. The CDR3 coding sequence is TGTGCCACCAGCAGAGGGAAGAAATACGAGCAGTACTTC.

This clonotype was observed a few times. The chain couples TRBV2 to TRBJ2-3, with D possibly being TRBD2 (6 bases). The CDR3 extends over 15 amino acids. Germline-derived CDR1 and CDR2 are SNHLY and FYNNEI. The germline V and J ends were trimmed by 5 bases and 5 bases, with 17 bases remaining between them. The CDR3 spells CASSSPGGVGDTQYF. CDR3 nucleotide sequence: TGTGCCAGCAGTTCCCCCGGCGGGGTGGGAGATACGCAGTATTTT. Based on the CDR3 plus reference TRBV2 and TRBJ2-3, the full variable domain is EPEVTQTPSHQVTQMGQEVILRCVPISNHLYFYWYRQILGQKVEFLVSFYNNEISEKSEIFDDQFSVERPDGSNFTLKIRSTKLEDSAMYFCASSSPGGVGDTQYFGPGTRLTVL.

In this sample, this clonotype turned up many times. The chain combines TRBV3-1 with TRBJ2-7; TRBD1 matches 7 bases. Germline V CDR1 and CDR2: LGHDT, YNNKEL (reference sequence). V lost 4 bases to trimming and J lost 3 bases; unmatched junction nucleotides: 3. CDR3 length: 13 residues. CDR3 protein: CASSPGQVYEQYF. The CDR3 DNA sequence: TGTGCCAGCAGCCCTGGACAGGTCTACGAGCAGTACTTC.

This clonotype is a singleton in its sample. This chain connects TRBV15 to TRBJ2-3; 7 nucleotides match TRBD2. V lost 4 bases and J lost 4; bases outside the gene matches: 8. This CDR3 region has 15 residues. The V gene's germline CDR1 is LNHNV and CDR2 YYDKDF (reference sequence). CDR3 coding DNA: TGTGCCACCAGCATTACTAGCGATCCGTCAGATACGCAGTATTTT. Protein sequence: CATSITSDPSDTQYF.

J is TRBJ2-7 and V is TRBV9; a weak D match, TRBD2 (6 bases). There are 14 residues in the CDR3. Trimming left V 2 bases short and J 3 bases short, with 12 bases between. The germline CDR1 and CDR2 sequences are SGDLS and YYNGEE. Here the CDR3 reads CASSVRGTDYEQYF. CDR3 in DNA: TGTGCCAGCAGCGTTCGGGGGACCGACTACGAGCAGTACTTC. Together with reference TRBV9 and TRBJ2-7, the CDR3 gives the full variable domain: DSGVTQTPKHLITATGQRVTLRCSPRSGDLSVYWYQQSLDQGLQFLIQYYNGEERAKGNILERFSAQQFPDLHSELNLSSLELGDSALYFCASSVRGTDYEQYFGPGTRLTVT.

The chain has TRBV11-2 and TRBJ2-7, with D possibly TRBD2 on 6 matching bases. The CDR3 runs 15 residues. With 4 bases removed from V and 0 bases from J, the gap between germline ends came to 13 bases. Germline CDR1 reads SGHAT; CDR2 reads FQNNGV. The chain's CDR3 is CASSSRDFSSYEQYF. CDR3 coding DNA: TGTGCCAGCAGCTCACGGGACTTTAGCTCCTACGAGCAGTACTTC.

The chain has TRBV20-1 and TRBJ2-5; 8 nucleotides line up with TRBD1. The CDR3 loop spans 16 amino acids. Trimming took 8 bases from V and 2 from J; bases not matched to a gene: 16. In germline, CDR1 is DFQATT, CDR2 SNEGSKA (reference sequence). The CDR3 spells CSSPGQGAAFQETQYF. The CDR3 nucleotides read TGCAGTTCCCCGGGCCAGGGGGCGGCCTTTCAAGAGACCCAGTACTTC.

This clonotype showed up many times. The chain recombines TRBV12-3 or TRBV12-4 with TRBJ2-1; 9 nucleotides agree with TRBD2. There are 16 residues in the CDR3. Losses at the gene ends were 6 bases for V and 1 base for J; bases not matched to a gene: 7. The CDR3 protein is CASRDGTSYSYNEQFF. In DNA, the CDR3 is TGTGCCAGCAGGGACGGGACTAGCTATTCCTACAATGAGCAGTTCTTC.

This clonotype was counted a few times. The rearrangement links TRBV3-1 to TRBJ2-5; 7 nucleotides match TRBD1. CDR1 and CDR2 (germline): LGHDT, YNNKEL (reference sequence). The CDR3 extends over 14 amino acids. The ends lost 5 bases at V and 0 bases at J; junction bases unmatched: 3. CDR3 loop: CASSRGQYQETQYF. CDR3 nucleotide sequence: TGTGCCAGCAGCAGGGGACAGTACCAAGAGACCCAGTACTTC.

This clonotype was seen repeatedly, ten times or more. V is TRBV6-6 and J is TRBJ1-5; maybe TRBD1 (6 bases). CDR1 is MNHNY, CDR2 SVGAGI, per germline (reference sequence). The V end was cut by 11 bases, the J end by 7 bases, with 18 bases between. The CDR3 extends over 13 amino acids. The CDR3 loop is CAGGQGLKQPQHF. DNA of the CDR3: TGTGCCGGGGGTCAGGGGTTAAAGCAGCCCCAGCATTTT.

Concerning this clonotype: This sequence may be a read error, since a much larger clone differs from it by one base. The CDR3 does not close with the conserved phenylalanine or tryptophan, likely indicating a read error. The chain carries TRBV29-1 and TRBJ2-2; the D gene is possibly TRBD2 (5 bases). The CDR3 has 14 residues. The V and J ends lost 5 bases and 4 bases respectively, with 14 bases between them. Germline V gene data show CDR1 as SQVTM and CDR2 as ANQGSEA. CDR3 amino acids: CSVRGPRGTGELFL. For the CDR3, the DNA is TGCAGCGTTAGAGGACCCCGGGGCACCGGGGAGCTGTTTCTT.